This T cell receptor (beta chain) stems from a study of cytomegalovirus exposure and HLA in healthy donors (TCRdb year 2017). About the full investigation: The 670 or so repertoires of the first cohort and the roughly 110 validation repertoires were produced on the same platform, according to a later analysis. The study aimed to test whether signatures of past pathogen exposure could be identified by cataloging public T cell receptors. Besides the first cohort of around 700 subjects, a separate validation cohort made up of 120 different subjects was used. To predict cytomegalovirus infection status, the study brought together high-throughput TCR immunosequencing, statistical association of individual TCRs with disease status, and machine learning. Results the study describes overall, beyond this receptor: In both the original and validation cohorts, the classifier was reported to diagnose cytomegalovirus status with high specificity and sensitivity. The study gave a list of around 170 TCR beta chains associated with cytomegalovirus. In vitro tests confirmed that a few of the cytomegalovirus-associated TCR beta chains recognize cytomegalovirus antigens. All 130 or so repertoires were used to score co-occurrence in the validation cohort in a later analysis, because that analysis had no HLA typing for the cohort. The authors suggested that the approach could potentially be generalized to other disease states and immunological phenotypes. Most TCR sequences were seen in very few donors, while some public TCRs were found in many individuals. A later analysis found that TCRs clustered in the first cohort also tended to co-occur in the 120 or so validation repertoires, with just under 95% of cluster scores above 0.

Library construction relied on the immunoSEQ multiplex PCR assay. In the source study's methods: A statistical classification framework was developed to diagnose cytomegalovirus status using the catalog of TCR beta chain sequences. TCRdb took this table from immuneACCESS and kept in-frame rearrangements with V and J called. Such tables lack part of the clones; where checked against another copy, unresolved V genes explain under half of the gap, and the rest is unexplained. V and J calls plus clone size are reproduced from that table; the DNA served to infer D and trimming. The sample includes a few hundred thousand clones, with 90% observed a single time. The top ten clonotypes cover 3% to 3.5% of the sample. V drops 3 bases and J drops 4 bases, leaving 12 bases in between. The CDR3 numbers 15 residues from cysteine through phenylalanine. Only the CDR3 part of the read is kept: 45 bases, read in frame from the first base. Via the germline V gene, CDR1 is MGHRA and CDR2 YSYEKL.

The donors belonged to the validation cohort of about 110 subjects, which was separate from the 666-subject first cohort. In the case of this clone: Its target antigen remains unknown. No per-base quality is available; no much larger clone lies one base away.

This clonotype was obtained from a woman aged 25 to 39 in good health and CMV-seronegative. This sequence uses TRBV4-1 and TRBJ1-4; 5 matching bases give a weak D call of TRBD1. Sequencing used PBMCs. The DNA reads TGCGCCAGCAGCCATCATCAGGGCGGTAATGAAAAACTGTTTTTT. This yields the protein CASSHHQGGNEKLFF.